This T cell receptor beta chain derives from a study of EBV T-cell therapy then PD-1 blockade in nasopharyngeal carcinoma. The CDR3 sequence is 13 residues long. J was trimmed by 7 bases and V by 7 bases; bases with no gene match: 4. CDR1 and CDR2 from the germline V gene are SGHTA and FQGTGA. Treatment described: AdE1-LMPpoly-expanded autologous EBV-specific T-cell therapy followed by anti-PD-1 nivolumab. Points on this clone: Its target is unknown.

Data came from immunoSEQ multiplex PCR; TCRdb stores just in-frame clones and leaves some out. The profile covers fewer than 20,000 clones, with less than 90% appearing a single time and roughly 30% taken by the ten largest. The material sequenced was CD8+ T cells from blood, taken at roughly day 35 from a patient whose treatment included autologous EBV-specific T cells and nivolumab. The clonotype originates from a man aged 35-49 years with nasopharyngeal carcinoma. The rearrangement links TRBV7-3 to TRBJ2-2; 9 bases align to TRBD2. DNA for the CDR3: TGTGCCAGCACTAGCGGGGATGGCGGGGAGCTGTTTTTT. Amino acid sequence: CASTSGDGGELFF.